The 18 T cell receptor beta chains below all came from one sample that was sequenced in a study of blood T cell repertoires in COVID-19. Assay: immunoSEQ multiplex PCR; the TCRdb copy retains only in-frame clones and omits some. Of about 100,000 clones in the sample, almost 80% are singletons; the top ten hold roughly 15%. Material: peripheral blood. The receptors originated from a human donor in a cohort sampled during active COVID-19.

CDR3 loop: CASSNLAGKGTDTQYF. The CDR3, as DNA: TGCGCCAGCAGTAATCTAGCGGGAAAAGGCACAGATACGCAGTATTTT. The genes are TRBV10-1 and TRBJ2-3, with 9 bases that match TRBD2. The CDR3 consists of 16 residues. Trimming cost V 5 bases and J 1 base; bases outside gene matches: 7. The V gene's germline CDR1 is WNHNN and CDR2 SYGVQD (reference sequence).

This rearrangement joins TRBV5-1 to TRBJ2-1, with TRBD2 matching 8 bases. Germline V lookup: CDR1 SGHRS, CDR2 YFSETQ. V was pared by 0 bases and J by 6 bases, with 11 bases of the junction left unmatched. There are 17 residues in the CDR3. CDR3 protein: CASSLAGVGRARNEQFF. The CDR3 DNA reads TGCGCCAGCAGCTTGGCCGGTGTCGGGAGGGCCCGCAATGAGCAGTTCTTC.

CDR3 DNA sequence: TGTGCCAGTAGACCGGGACAGTCCGTCACTGAAGCTTTCTTT. Its protein is CASRPGQSVTEAFF. V gene TRBV19 combines with J gene TRBJ1-1, with 7 bases fitting TRBD1. The CDR3 consists of 14 residues. The germline V gene encodes CDR1 LNHDA and CDR2 SQIVND (reference sequence). V lost 6 bases to trimming and J lost 4 bases; unmatched junction nucleotides: 8.

This chain links TRBV30 with TRBJ1-3; 7 nucleotides agree with TRBD1. The CDR3 has 15 residues. Losses at the gene ends were 6 bases for V and 2 bases for J; bases not matched to a gene: 10. Germline CDR1 is GTSNPN and CDR2 is SVGIG (reference sequence). The CDR3 spells CACSTGKVAGNTIYF. The CDR3 DNA sequence: TGTGCCTGTTCGACAGGGAAGGTTGCTGGAAACACCATATATTTT.

The CDR3 is CASSQSLGLAGFGYTF. The CDR3 DNA reads TGTGCCAGCAGCCAATCCCTTGGCCTAGCGGGATTTGGCTACACCTTC. This chain uses TRBV3-1 (or the pseudogene TRBV3-2) with TRBJ1-2; no clear D gene. CDR1 is LGHDT, CDR2 YNNKEL, per germline (reference sequence). Trimming stripped 2 bases from V and 7 bases from J, with 20 bases between. This CDR3 is 16 amino acids long.

This chain connects TRBV7-2 to TRBJ1-4, with 8 bases aligning to TRBD1. V gave up 5 bases and J gave up 5 bases; unmatched junction bases: 7. The CDR3 consists of 15 residues. Germline assignment: CDR1 SGHTA and CDR2 FQGNSA. CDR3 sequence: CASSPGTGRNEKLFF. CDR3 bases: TGTGCCAGCAGCCCTGGGACAGGCCGAAATGAAAAACTGTTTTTT.

This chain uses TRBV28 with TRBJ2-7; D might be TRBD1 (6 bases). Between the trimmed V and J ends, which lost 8 bases and 4 bases, there was a span of 15 bases. This CDR3 comprises 13 residues. Germline V gene sequence: CDR1 MDHEN, CDR2 SYDVKM. CDR3 residues: CASSRGKVYEQYF. CDR3 DNA: TGTGCCAGCTCCAGGGGAAAGGTTTACGAGCAGTACTTC.

This sequence joins TRBV6-2 or TRBV6-3 and TRBJ2-1; TRBD2 matches 15 bases. This CDR3 has 19 amino acids. Trimming at V came to 5 bases and at J to 1 base, leaving 9 bases not matched to a gene. Germline-derived CDR1 and CDR2 are MNHEY and SVGEGT. In nucleotides, the CDR3 is TGTGCCAGCAGTACGCCGGGACTAGCGGGAGGAAATTCCTACAATGAGCAGTTCTTC. Its protein is CASSTPGLAGGNSYNEQFF.

V is TRBV24-1 and J is TRBJ2-5; TRBD2 aligns across 8 bases. The V gene end was trimmed by 4 bases and the J gene end by 6 bases; junction bases not matched to a gene: 6. The CDR3 is 14 residues long. Per the germline V gene, CDR1 is KGHDR and CDR2 is SFDVKD. Here the CDR3 reads CATSEDSGRKTQYF. The CDR3, as DNA: TGTGCCACCAGTGAGGACAGCGGGAGAAAGACCCAGTACTTC.

The chain recombines TRBV30 with TRBJ2-1; 7 bases line up with TRBD2. Trimming cost V 1 base and J 12 bases; bases outside gene matches: 15. The CDR3 has 15 residues. CDR1 and CDR2 from the germline V gene are GTSNPN and SVGIG (reference sequence). The CDR3 loop is CAWSDRGAGRGGQFF. The CDR3 bases are TGTGCCTGGAGTGACCGAGGAGCGGGGCGCGGCGGGCAGTTCTTC.

V is TRBV2 and J is TRBJ1-2; 8 nucleotides match TRBD1. J was trimmed by 4 bases and V by 3 bases; bases with no gene match: 7. The CDR3 has 15 residues. CDR1 and CDR2 from the germline V gene are SNHLY and FYNNEI. CDR3 sequence reads: CASSDGQGGVYGYTF. DNA for the CDR3: TGTGCCAGCAGTGATGGACAGGGTGGGGTCTATGGCTACACCTTC.

This chain uses TRBV19 with TRBJ2-1, with 9 nucleotides matching TRBD2. This CDR3 region has 17 residues. Germline CDR1 and CDR2: LNHDA and SQIVND (reference sequence). With 1 base clipped from V and 5 bases from J, the junction kept 9 bases outside the gene matches. This CDR3 is CASSIAVRAGGHNEQFF. CDR3 nucleotides: TGTGCCAGTAGTATAGCGGTCCGAGCGGGGGGTCACAATGAGCAGTTCTTC.

This chain joins TRBV6-1 and TRBJ2-4, with 9 bases matching TRBD2. V was clipped by 1 base and J by 3 bases; unmatched bases: 19. The CDR3 consists of 21 residues. Per germline, CDR1 MNHNS and CDR2 SASEGT. CDR3 DNA sequence: TGTGCCAGCAGTGAAGGTGTAGTAGCGGGGGCCTATCCATCGGTCAAAAACATTCAGTACTTC. Translation: CASSEGVVAGAYPSVKNIQYF.

The chain carries TRBV2 and TRBJ1-6; no clear D. V was trimmed by 7 bases and J by 0 bases, leaving 10 bases between them. Germline loops: CDR1 SNHLY, CDR2 FYNNEI. The CDR3 has 15 amino acids. In DNA, the CDR3 is TGTGCCAGCAAAGGAGAGAGCTCCTATAATTCACCCCTCCACTTT. Amino acids: CASKGESSYNSPLHF.

The rearrangement joins TRBV18 to TRBJ1-4; D gene unclear. The V end lost 3 bases, the J end lost 7 bases, and 9 bases lay between the germline ends. CDR3 length: 13 amino acids. Germline CDR1 reads KGHSH; CDR2 reads LQKENI. Written as DNA, the CDR3 is TGTGCCAGCTCACCCATCGAGGGTGAAAAACTGTTTTTT. Protein product: CASSPIEGEKLFF.

The chain joins TRBV5-5 to TRBJ1-3, with 8 bases fitting TRBD1. CDR1 SGHKS and CDR2 YYEKEE come from the germline V gene (reference sequence). CDR3 length: 17 amino acids. Germline trimming cut 0 bases from V and 0 bases from J; bases unmatched to any gene: 5. CDR3 region: CASSLDRGLSSGNTIYF. The CDR3 bases are TGTGCCAGCAGCTTGGACAGGGGGTTAAGCTCTGGAAACACCATATATTTT.

The CDR3 DNA is TGTGCCACCAGTGATTCAGGGGCCCCGTGGGGGGAGACCCAGTACTTC. Protein product: CATSDSGAPWGETQYF. The genes are TRBV24-1 and TRBJ2-5; maybe TRBD1 (6 bases). V was clipped by 2 bases and J by 5 bases, with 17 bases between them. Germline V gene data show CDR1 as KGHDR and CDR2 as SFDVKD. The CDR3 contains 16 residues.

The chain has TRBV11-2 and TRBJ2-3; 9 positions match TRBD1. Germline CDR1 is SGHAT and CDR2 is FQNNGV. The V segment lost 5 bases and the J segment 0 bases; nucleotides outside the gene matches: 3. The length of the CDR3 is 15 residues. DNA for the CDR3: TGTGCCAGCAGCGCAGACAGGGGGAGCACAGATACGCAGTATTTT. Protein sequence: CASSADRGSTDTQYF.